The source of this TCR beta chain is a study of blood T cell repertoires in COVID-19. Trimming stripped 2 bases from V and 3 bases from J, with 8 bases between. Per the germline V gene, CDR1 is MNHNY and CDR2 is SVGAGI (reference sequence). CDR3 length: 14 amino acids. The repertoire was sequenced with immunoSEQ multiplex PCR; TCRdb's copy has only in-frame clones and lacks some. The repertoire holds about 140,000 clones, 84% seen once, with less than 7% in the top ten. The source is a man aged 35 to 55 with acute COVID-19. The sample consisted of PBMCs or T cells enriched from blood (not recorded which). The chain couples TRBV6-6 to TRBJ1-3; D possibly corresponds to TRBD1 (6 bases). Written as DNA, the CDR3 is TGTGCCAGCAGTTACCAGGACAGTGGAAACACCATATATTTT. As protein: CASSYQDSGNTIYF.